This T cell receptor (beta chain) was recorded in a study of metastatic and nonmetastatic thyroid tumors. Each patient came to thyroid surgery without any prior treatment (of any kind). Germline lookup yields CDR1 SEHNR and CDR2 FQNEAQ (reference sequence). The CDR3 covers 14 residues. V dropped 2 bases and J dropped 5; count of bases not matched to a gene: 4. In this sample, this clone turned up many times. MiXCR re-clonotyped the PCR reads for TCRdb. Among over 40,000 clones, over 9.5% were seen once, and the ten largest hold around 25%. Sample: blood. The TCR was taken from a female donor with papillary thyroid cancer or a benign thyroid nodule (not recorded which). Some clones in this sample may be carry-over from other donors' samples. The chain joins TRBV7-9 to TRBJ1-1; TRBD1 agrees at 8 bases. DNA for the CDR3: TGTGCCAGCAGCTTATATCGACAGGGGACTGAAGCTTTCTTT. Amino acid sequence: CASSLYRQGTEAFF.